This T cell receptor beta chain was identified during a study of regulatory T cells in long-lasting Graves disease. Notes on the study in general: Clonotypes that were public and shared totalled fewer than 3,500 in persistent patients versus around 970 in new patients.

Germline V CDR1 and CDR2: SGHRS, YFSETQ. The V end was cut by 3 bases, the J end by 12 bases, with 15 bases between. The CDR3 is made up of 12 amino acids. Only a few counts were recorded for this clonotype. The antigen is unknown. Arm-PCR of CDR3 regions with iRepertoire HTBI primers generated TCR beta libraries. Original handling: Identification yielded around 64 TRBV and over eleven TRBJ segments across samples. TCRdb re-derived calls from the multiplex PCR reads in MiXCR, one entry per CDR3 protein. Here the V and J calls rest on TCRdb's processing, not on the authors' analysis. This repertoire shows 370,000 or so distinct CDR3 sequences, about a sixth found once; its top ten account for over 20%. The time point denotes: newly diagnosed GD, antithyroid drugs for less than 3 months. The authors made the TCR library using RNA they extracted from PBMCs. The same data also contributed to another study, on T cells in Graves' hyperthyroidism and ophthalmopathy. That paper notes: HTBI primers were employed in a first-round RT-PCR of the TCR CDR3.

The V gene is TRBV5-1, the J gene TRBJ1-1; tentative D call: TRBD1 (5 bases). The source of this sequence is a woman under 30 with Graves disease. The specimen was peripheral blood mononuclear cells (PBMCs), collected at new diagnosis, from a patient treated with antithyroid drugs. CDR3 sequence reads: CASSWGGIETFF. CDR3 DNA: TGCGCCAGCAGCTGGGGGGGGATCGAAACTTTCTTT.